A single sample gave rise to the 20 T cell receptor beta chains below, sequenced in a study of T cells in Graves' hyperthyroidism and ophthalmopathy. Amplified TCR beta CDR3 regions derived from RNA transcripts. HTBI primers drove first-round RT-PCR of the TCR CDR3. TCRdb independently ran MiXCR on the multiplex PCR reads; one entry per CDR3 protein. The sample consists of some 300,000 distinct CDR3 sequences, approximately 18% of them appearing once. The sequenced sample was blood. The origin of the receptors is a man aged 50 or older with Graves' ophthalmopathy.

The chain joins TRBV5-6 to TRBJ1-5; 8 bases agree with TRBD1. The CDR3 contains 18 residues. Germline CDR1 and CDR2: SGHDT and YYEEEE. Trimming cost V 0 bases and J 0 bases; bases outside gene matches: 8. CDR3 bases: TGTGCCAGCAGCTTGGAGCCCGGGACAGGAATTAGCAATCAGCCCCAGCATTTT. Protein product: CASSLEPGTGISNQPQHF.

This clonotype was seen more than once but under ten times. This chain uses TRBV7-3 with TRBJ2-5; a weak D match, TRBD2 (6 bases). This CDR3 has 15 amino acids. Germline CDR1 SGHTA, CDR2 FQGTGA. V was trimmed by 2 bases and J by 4 bases, leaving 14 bases between them. The CDR3 spells CASSLQGGRGETQYF. The CDR3 DNA sequence: TGTGCCAGCAGCTTACAGGGAGGAAGAGGAGAGACCCAGTACTTC.

The rearrangement uses TRBV3-1 and TRBJ1-2; D not certain. Trimming took 5 bases from V and 8 from J, leaving 12 bases between them. Germline CDR1 is LGHDT and CDR2 is YNNKEL (reference sequence). The CDR3 sequence is 12 residues long. The CDR3 region has the DNA TGTGCCAGCAGCAGCGCTGGGAGAGGCTACACCTTC. Translation gives CASSSAGRGYTF. Drawing the rest from reference TRBV3-1 and TRBJ1-2, the complete variable domain is DTAVSQTPKYLVTQMGNDKSIKCEQNLGHDTMYWYKQDSKKFLKIMFSYNNKELIINETVPNRFSPKSPDKAHLNLHINSLELGDSAVYFCASSSAGRGYTFGSGTRLTVV.

This clonotype was seen a single time. V and J are TRBV5-1 and TRBJ2-2, with D perhaps TRBD1 (5 bases). The CDR3 has 15 residues. CDR1 is SGHRS, CDR2 YFSETQ, per germline. The V end was cut by 4 bases, the J end by 4 bases, with 14 bases between. The CDR3 DNA is TGCGCCAGCAGCGGGGCAAGAGCTATCACCGGGGAGCTGTTTTTT. Protein: CASSGARAITGELFF. Using reference TRBV5-1 and TRBJ2-2 for the parts outside the CDR3, the full variable domain is KAGVTQTPRYLIKTRGQQVTLSCSPISGHRSVSWYQQTPGQGLQFLFEYFSETQRNKGNFPGRFSGRQFSNSRSEMNVSTLELGDSALYLCASSGARAITGELFFGEGSRLTVL.

The chain uses TRBV12-5 and TRBJ1-6; the D is unclear. The CDR3 sequence is 13 residues long. Germline CDR1 reads LGHNT; CDR2 reads FRNRAP. Trimming cost V 1 base and J 9 bases, with 7 bases left between them. CDR3 protein: CASGLEPGSPLHF. CDR3 in DNA: TGTGCTAGTGGTTTGGAGCCGGGTTCACCCCTCCACTTT.

As concerns this clonotype: A much larger clone sits a single nucleotide away, making a read error possible. The CDR3 reads CSVPPQTRGGETRYF. As DNA, the CDR3 is TGCAGCGTTCCGCCCCAGACCAGGGGAGGAGAGACCCGGTACTTC. The chain carries TRBV29-1 and TRBJ2-5, with D perhaps TRBD1 or TRBD2 (6 bases each). CDR3 length: 15 amino acids. Germline CDR1 is SQVTM and CDR2 is ANQGSEA.

The chain employs TRBV18 and TRBJ1-2, with D possibly matching TRBD1 (5 bases). This CDR3 spans 16 amino acids. Trimming left V 3 bases short and J 8 bases short, with 22 bases between. Germline CDR1 KGHSH, CDR2 LQKENI. CDR3 sequence reads: CASSPGRGSERGGYTF. The CDR3 bases are TGTGCCAGCTCACCCGGGCGGGGATCTGAGAGGGGAGGCTACACCTTC.

The chain carries TRBV11-2 and TRBJ2-3; D may be TRBD2 (6 bases). The CDR3 contains 16 residues. The V end lost 7 bases, the J end lost 5 bases, and 22 bases lay between the germline ends. In germline, CDR1 is SGHAT, CDR2 FQNNGV. The chain's CDR3 is CASIFGGRINQDTQYF. CDR3 sequence (DNA): TGTGCCAGCATCTTCGGGGGACGAATCAACCAAGATACGCAGTATTTT.

The table lists this clonotype with a few counts. This chain joins TRBV30 and TRBJ2-3; 9 nucleotides agree with TRBD2. CDR1 GTSNPN and CDR2 SVGIG come from the germline V gene (reference sequence). The CDR3 spans 17 residues. V gave up 1 base and J gave up 3 bases; unmatched junction bases: 11. CDR3 coding DNA: TGTGCCTGGAGTGCAATCGCAGTAGCGGGAGCGACAGATACGCAGTATTTT. It yields the protein CAWSAIAVAGATDTQYF. The variable domain in full, with the rest retrieved from reference TRBV30 and TRBJ2-3, is SQTIHQWPATLVQPVGSPLSLECTVEGTSNPNLYWYRQAAGRGLQLLFYSVGIGQISSEVPQNLSASRPQDRQFILSSKKLLLSDSGFYLCAWSAIAVAGATDTQYFGPGTRLTVL.

This chain connects TRBV24-1 to TRBJ2-1; D is uncertain. Germline V gene data show CDR1 as KGHDR and CDR2 as SFDVKD. CDR3 length equals 15 residues. V was pared by 4 bases and J by 2 bases, with 11 bases between. DNA of the CDR3: TGTGCCACCAGTGAGTATCAGAACGCCTACAATGAGCAGTTCTTC. Translated, it gives CATSEYQNAYNEQFF.

The rearrangement uses TRBV30 and TRBJ2-7; maybe TRBD1 (5 bases). CDR3 length equals 11 residues. Trimming pared 4 bases from V and 3 bases from J, leaving 7 bases between. CDR1 is GTSNPN, CDR2 SVGIG, per germline (reference sequence). The CDR3 region has the DNA TGTGCCTGGACCACAGGCTACGAGCAGTACTTC. This sequence encodes CAWTTGYEQYF.

This clonotype was seen a few times. V and J are TRBV24-1 and TRBJ2-5, with D tentatively TRBD2 (5 bases). There are 12 residues in the CDR3. Deletions cut 10 bases from V and 2 bases from J, with 10 bases between. Germline V gene lookup returns CDR1 KGHDR and CDR2 SFDVKD. The CDR3 protein is CATEDEQETQYF. The CDR3 DNA reads TGTGCCACGGAGGACGAACAAGAGACCCAGTACTTC.

On this clonotype itself: It may be a read error: a sequence one base away is much more abundant. The chain uses TRBV15 and TRBJ2-5; 8 bases align to TRBD1. The CDR3 loop spans 14 amino acids. Germline V gene lookup returns CDR1 LNHNV and CDR2 YYDKDF (reference sequence). CDR3 bases: TGTGCCACCAGCAGACCGACAGGGGCGGAGACCCAGTGCTTC. Amino acid sequence: CATSRPTGAETQCF.

There are many counts of this clonotype. This chain uses TRBV11-2 with TRBJ2-7, with 10 bases that match TRBD2. The germline V gene encodes CDR1 SGHAT and CDR2 FQNNGV. The CDR3 is 16 amino acids. J gave up 5 bases and V 4 bases, and 11 bases lay outside the gene matches. In DNA, the CDR3 is TGTGCCAGCAGCTGGGGACTAGCGCTACCTTGGGACGAGCAGTACTTC. Its protein is CASSWGLALPWDEQYF.

The chain recombines TRBV5-1 with TRBJ2-7; 11 nucleotides line up with TRBD1. The V gene's germline CDR1 is SGHRS and CDR2 YFSETQ. CDR3 size: 15 residues. Trimming took 4 bases from V and 4 from J; bases not matched to a gene: 7. Here the CDR3 reads CASSVTGQGGYEQYF. The CDR3 DNA follows: TGCGCCAGCAGCGTAACGGGACAGGGGGGATACGAGCAGTACTTC.

This clonotype was counted at least ten times. The chain is built from TRBV7-6 and TRBJ2-7, with 7 bases lining up with TRBD2. The CDR3 covers 15 residues. V was pared by 0 bases and J by 0 bases, with 2 bases of the junction left unmatched. Germline CDR1 and CDR2: SGHVS and FNYEAQ. The CDR3 region is CASSLAGGPSYEQYF. Here the CDR3 DNA reads TGTGCCAGCAGCTTAGCGGGAGGGCCCTCCTACGAGCAGTACTTC.

This clonotype was counted between two and nine times. The rearrangement joins TRBV6-1 to TRBJ1-6; 10 bases are a match to TRBD1. The CDR3 spans 16 residues. The V gene end was trimmed by 5 bases and the J gene end by 10 bases; junction bases not matched to a gene: 11. Germline lookup yields CDR1 MNHNS and CDR2 SASEGT. The CDR3 coding sequence is TGTGCCAGCAGTACCCGGACAGGGGGAGAGTACTCACCCCTCCACTTT. Translating gives CASSTRTGGEYSPLHF.

This clonotype was detected many times. V gene TRBV7-9 combines with J gene TRBJ2-3; a weak D match, TRBD2 (5 bases). Trimming removed 2 bases at V and 6 bases at J, with 9 bases between. The germline V gene has CDR1 SEHNR and CDR2 FQNEAQ (reference sequence). This CDR3 region has 13 residues. CDR3 loop: CASSLRGMDTQYF. CDR3 bases: TGTGCCAGCAGCTTACGAGGGATGGATACGCAGTATTTT. Filled out from reference TRBV7-9 and TRBJ2-3, the complete variable domain reads DTGVSQNPRHKITKRGQNVTFRCDPISEHNRLYWYRQTLGQGPEFLTYFQNEAQLEKSRLLSDRFSAERPKGSFSTLEIQRTEQGDSAMYLCASSLRGMDTQYFGPGTRLTVL.

This clonotype was seen repeatedly, ten times or more. V gene TRBV12-3 or TRBV12-4 combines with J gene TRBJ2-2; maybe TRBD1 (5 bases). CDR3 length: 17 residues. Between the trimmed V and J ends, which lost 2 bases and 7 bases, there was a span of 20 bases. DNA for the CDR3: TGTGCCAGCAGTTTAAAGGGGTGGCCAGTTGGGGACGGGGAGCTGTTTTTT. Protein product: CASSLKGWPVGDGELFF.

V gene TRBV12-3 or TRBV12-4 combines with J gene TRBJ1-2; D is uncertain. This CDR3 region has 11 residues. Trimming took off 8 bases at V and 4 bases at J, with 8 bases between the two ends. In nucleotides, the CDR3 is TGTGCCAGCGGGCAGAGCTATGGCTACACCTTC. This encodes CASGQSYGYTF.